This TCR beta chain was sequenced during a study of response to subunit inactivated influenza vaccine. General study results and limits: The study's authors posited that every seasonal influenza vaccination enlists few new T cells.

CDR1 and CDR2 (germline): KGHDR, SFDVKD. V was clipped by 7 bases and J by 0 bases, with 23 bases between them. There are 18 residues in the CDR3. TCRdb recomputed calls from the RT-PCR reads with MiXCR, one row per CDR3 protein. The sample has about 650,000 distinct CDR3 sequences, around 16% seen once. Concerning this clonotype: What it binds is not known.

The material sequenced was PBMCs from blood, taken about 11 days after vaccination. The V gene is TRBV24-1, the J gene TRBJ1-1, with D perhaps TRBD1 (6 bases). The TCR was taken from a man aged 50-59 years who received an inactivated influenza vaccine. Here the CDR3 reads CATSLTGWQPPVNTEAFF. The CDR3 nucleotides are TGTGCCACCAGCTTAACAGGGTGGCAGCCCCCCGTGAACACTGAAGCTTTCTTT.